This entry features one TCR beta chain sequence. The data were taken from a study of beta chain features in type 1 diabetes. Sequenced material consisted of expressed TCRB transcripts (all of the isolated RNA was reverse transcribed). The repertoire was sequenced with immunoSEQ multiplex PCR; TCRdb's copy has only in-frame clones and lacks some. Altogether 200,000 to 250,000 clones are present, around 9.6% being singletons, with the ten largest covering just under 0.035%. The V and J ends lost 4 bases and 7 bases, in that order; junction bases with no gene match: 7. The germline V gene has CDR1 SGDLS and CDR2 YYNGEE. This CDR3 region has 16 residues.

The source is a woman aged 18-35 years in good health. The chain carries TRBV9 and TRBJ2-2; 13 bases line up with TRBD2. Material for sequencing was naive CD4+ T cells from blood. The CDR3, as DNA: TGTGCCAGCAGCACCCGGACTAGCGGGGGTGGCGGGGAGCTGTTTTTT. It yields the protein CASSTRTSGGGGELFF.